This T cell receptor beta chain is from a study of shared clonotypes between healthy human individuals. This table comes from immunoSEQ multiplex PCR, and its TCRdb copy is limited to in-frame clones, with some not included. This sample yields over a million clones, of which around 97% are seen a single time; approximately 1.1% belongs to the top ten. The CDR3 runs to 14 residues. Per germline, CDR1 MNHEY and CDR2 SMNVEV (reference sequence). The V gene lost 2 bases and the J gene lost 0 bases, with 4 bases spanning the gap. Sequenced sample: naive CD4+ T cells sorted from blood. The subset was: CD45RA+ positively selected. V gene TRBV27 combines with J gene TRBJ2-2; D not certain. The TCR originated in a man under 40 in good health. CDR3 nucleotides: TGTGCCAGCAGTTTAGATACGAACACCGGGGAGCTGTTTTTT. This translates into CASSLDTNTGELFF.